The 25 T cell receptor beta chains given below trace back to one sample, sequenced in a study of beta chain features in type 1 diabetes. General study findings and limits: Shorter TCRB CDR3s, moderately but significantly so, marked every one of the four CD4+ subsets in Type 1 diabetes patients.

These receptors' antigens are unknown. TCRB transcripts that were expressed got sequenced, as all of the isolated RNA had been reverse transcribed. Libraries were prepared by immunoSEQ multiplex PCR; TCRdb keeps only in-frame clonotypes and omits some of them. Here the sample spans around 650,000 clones, roughly 12% being singletons. The sample comprised naive CD4+ T cells from blood. These receptors were obtained from a man aged 25-45 years with type 1 diabetes.

In DNA, the CDR3 is TGCGCCAGCAGCTTGGGACTCCAAGGCACAGATACGCAGTATTTT. Encoded protein: CASSLGLQGTDTQYF. The chain carries TRBV5-1 and TRBJ2-3; no reliable D call. Germline CDR1 and CDR2: SGHRS and YFSETQ. V dropped 0 bases and J dropped 1 base, with 9 bases sitting between them. The length of the CDR3 is 15 residues. Drawing the rest from reference TRBV5-1 and TRBJ2-3, the complete variable domain is KAGVTQTPRYLIKTRGQQVTLSCSPISGHRSVSWYQQTPGQGLQFLFEYFSETQRNKGNFPGRFSGRQFSNSRSEMNVSTLELGDSALYLCASSLGLQGTDTQYFGPGTRLTVL.

The table lists this clone with a few counts. The genes are TRBV18 and TRBJ1-2; D unclear. V was cut by 0 bases and J by 11 bases, with 16 bases left in between. The CDR3 is made up of 14 amino acids. CDR1 is KGHSH, CDR2 LQKENI, per germline. Here the CDR3 DNA reads TGTGCCAGCTCACCACCCTACCTTAACCACGTATACACCTTC. It encodes CASSPPYLNHVYTF.

The chain combines TRBV4-1 with TRBJ2-5; TRBD1 matches at 9 bases. V lost 6 bases to trimming and J lost 2 bases; unmatched junction nucleotides: 7. The CDR3 is 15 residues long. Germline lookup yields CDR1 MGHRA and CDR2 YSYEKL. The CDR3 bases are TGCGCCAGCAGACGGACAGGGGTAGGTCAAGAGACCCAGTACTTC. As protein: CASRRTGVGQETQYF.

This clone appeared a few times. The chain couples TRBV14 to TRBJ2-1, with 10 bases matching TRBD2. With 2 bases clipped from V and 1 base from J, the junction kept 8 bases outside the gene matches. In germline, CDR1 is SGHDN, CDR2 FVKESK. CDR3 size: 18 residues. The CDR3 coding sequence is TGTGCCAGCAGCCAAAACGGAGGGACTAGCGTTTCCTACAATGAGCAGTTCTTC. Its translation is CASSQNGGTSVSYNEQFF.

The J gene is TRBJ2-5, the V gene TRBV2, with unresolved D. This CDR3 is 12 amino acids long. Trimming took 8 bases from V and 2 from J, leaving 9 bases between them. Germline values: CDR1 SNHLY, CDR2 FYNNEI. The CDR3 DNA sequence: TGTGCCAGCTCGGTCGGTCAAGAGACCCAGTACTTC. It translates to CASSVGQETQYF. Together with reference TRBV2 and TRBJ2-5, the CDR3 gives the full variable domain: EPEVTQTPSHQVTQMGQEVILRCVPISNHLYFYWYRQILGQKVEFLVSFYNNEISEKSEIFDDQFSVERPDGSNFTLKIRSTKLEDSAMYFCASSVGQETQYFGPGTRLLVL.

The J gene is TRBJ2-7, the V gene TRBV6-5; D is possibly TRBD1 (7 bases). The germline V gene has CDR1 MNHEY and CDR2 SVGAGI. V was cut by 10 bases and J by 2 bases, with 18 bases left in between. The CDR3 has 14 amino acids. The CDR3: CATGGSRTTYEQYF. The CDR3 coding sequence is TGTGCCACAGGGGGGAGCCGGACAACCTACGAGCAGTACTTC.

The gene calls are TRBV28 and TRBJ2-5; 8 nucleotides match TRBD1. J lost 0 bases, V lost 5 bases, and 8 bases had no gene match. This CDR3 has 16 amino acids. Looked up from germline, CDR1 is MDHEN and CDR2 is SYDVKM. As DNA, the CDR3 is TGTGCCAGCAGTCCCTGGACAGGGAGTAACCAAGAGACCCAGTACTTC. Amino acids: CASSPWTGSNQETQYF. Variable domain in full (rest from reference TRBV28 and TRBJ2-5): DVKVTQSSRYLVKRTGEKVFLECVQDMDHENMFWYRQDPGLGLRLIYFSYDVKMKEKGDIPEGYSVSREKKERFSLILESASTNQTSMYLCASSPWTGSNQETQYFGPGTRLLVL.

This clone was picked up a small number of times. The chain has TRBV5-1 and TRBJ2-2, with 7 positions matching TRBD1. The CDR3 is 14 residues long. Trimming took 9 bases from V and 0 from J; bases not matched to a gene: 5. Germline V CDR1 and CDR2: SGHRS, YFSETQ. CDR3 sequence reads: CATSQGANTGELFF. Here the CDR3 DNA reads TGCGCCACCTCTCAGGGGGCGAACACCGGGGAGCTGTTTTTT.

The chain combines TRBV7-7 with TRBJ2-5; D perhaps matches TRBD2 (5 bases). This CDR3 is built from 11 residues. Germline V gene lookup returns CDR1 SSHAT and CDR2 FNYEAQ (reference sequence). In DNA, the CDR3 is TGTGCTAGCGCTCAAGGAGAGACCCAGTACTTC. Translating it yields CASAQGETQYF.

The V and J genes are TRBV21-1 and TRBJ1-1; the DNA was not compared with TRBD1, the D call given in the table. TRBV21-1 is termed a pseudogene. The CDR3 is 13 amino acids. The CDR3: CALLRQGNTEAFF. CDR3 coding DNA: TGTGCCCTTTTGAGACAGGGGAACACTGAAGCTTTCTTT.

This clone was picked up a small number of times. The V and J genes are TRBV5-1 and TRBJ2-2; perhaps TRBD2 as D (5 bases). The V gene's germline CDR1 is SGHRS and CDR2 YFSETQ. This CDR3 is 15 amino acids long. The V end lost 4 bases, the J end lost 1 base, and 11 bases lay between the germline ends. The CDR3 bases are TGCGCCAGCAGCCTACGACGGGAGAACACCGGGGAGCTGTTTTTT. It specifies CASSLRRENTGELFF.

This clone has just a few counts. V usage is TRBV4-3 and J usage is TRBJ1-4; TRBD1 matches at 12 bases. This CDR3 spans 16 amino acids. The trim removed 6 bases at V and 7 bases at J, leaving 9 bases unmatched. From germline, CDR1 is LGHNA and CDR2 YSLEER. This CDR3 is CASREEGQGAGEKLFF. In DNA, the CDR3 is TGCGCCAGCAGGGAGGAGGGACAGGGGGCAGGTGAAAAACTGTTTTTT.

This clone came up a few times. The V gene is TRBV7-2, the J gene TRBJ1-2, with D unclear. The CDR3 is 13 amino acids. The ends were cut back, 4 bases at V and 4 bases at J, with 10 bases in the middle. In germline, CDR1 is SGHTA, CDR2 FQGNSA. The CDR3 DNA sequence: TGTGCCAGCAGCTCAGTCCCACTCTATGGCTACACCTTC. It translates to CASSSVPLYGYTF.

This chain connects TRBV28 to TRBJ2-7, with D possibly called TRBD1 or TRBD2 (5 bases each). The ends were cut back, 6 bases at V and 5 bases at J, with 20 bases in the middle. CDR3 length: 15 amino acids. Germline V CDR1 and CDR2: MDHEN, SYDVKM. DNA for the CDR3: TGTGCCAGCAGCTCTGGGACCGTCGAAGTGGACGAGCAGTACTTC. Encoded protein: CASSSGTVEVDEQYF.

The CDR3 region has the DNA TGCGCCAGCAGCCAAGACCTATGGGGAGGGACGGATAATTCACCCCTCCACTTT. It codes for CASSQDLWGGTDNSPLHF. The chain uses TRBV4-1 and TRBJ1-6, with D possibly matching TRBD1 (5 bases). Per germline, CDR1 MGHRA and CDR2 YSYEKL. CDR3 length equals 18 residues. V was cut by 0 bases and J by 5 bases, with 17 bases left in between.

This clone was found a few times. The rearrangement uses TRBV5-4 and TRBJ2-3, with D tentatively TRBD2 (6 bases). V was shortened by 2 bases and J by 0 bases, with 7 bases between the two germline ends. Germline-derived CDR1 and CDR2 are SGHNT and YYREEE (reference sequence). CDR3 size: 14 residues. CDR3 in amino acids: CASSFGGSTDTQYF. The CDR3 coding sequence is TGTGCCAGCAGCTTTGGAGGGAGCACAGATACGCAGTATTTT.

This clone was observed a handful of times. The V gene is TRBV5-1, the J gene TRBJ1-1; D is perhaps TRBD1 (5 bases). CDR1 and CDR2 (germline): SGHRS, YFSETQ. CDR3 length: 15 amino acids. With 3 bases removed from V and 1 base from J, the gap between germline ends came to 13 bases. The CDR3 DNA reads as TGCGCCAGCAGCTACGCGGACACGGGGAACACTGAAGCTTTCTTT. Amino acid sequence: CASSYADTGNTEAFF.

This clone came up a few times. This chain connects TRBV9 to TRBJ2-3; 9 bases match TRBD2. Germline assignment: CDR1 SGDLS and CDR2 YYNGEE. The CDR3 covers 16 residues. Trimming at V came to 6 bases and at J to 0 bases, leaving 8 bases not matched to a gene. The CDR3 sequence is CASTASGVPSTDTQYF. The CDR3 nucleotides are TGTGCCAGCACGGCTAGCGGGGTTCCGAGCACAGATACGCAGTATTTT. The full variable domain, completed using reference TRBV9 and TRBJ2-3, is DSGVTQTPKHLITATGQRVTLRCSPRSGDLSVYWYQQSLDQGLQFLIQYYNGEERAKGNILERFSAQQFPDLHSELNLSSLELGDSALYFCASTASGVPSTDTQYFGPGTRLTVL.

J is TRBJ1-2 and V is TRBV30; the D is unclear. The CDR3 consists of 11 residues. Germline CDR1 is GTSNPN and CDR2 is SVGIG (reference sequence). Deletions cut 5 bases from V and 2 bases from J, with 6 bases between. The CDR3 sequence is CAWGQNYGYTF. The CDR3 DNA sequence: TGTGCCTGGGGGCAGAACTATGGCTACACCTTC.

The chain uses TRBV7-3 and TRBJ1-1; D is unresolved. The ends were cut back, 4 bases at V and 2 bases at J, with 8 bases in the middle. The CDR3 has 13 residues. Germline V gene lookup returns CDR1 SGHTA and CDR2 FQGTGA. CDR3 region: CASSSTINTEAFF. The CDR3 DNA follows: TGTGCCAGCAGCTCGACAATAAACACTGAAGCTTTCTTT.

The chain joins TRBV30 to TRBJ2-3; D might be TRBD2 (6 bases). This CDR3 spans 19 amino acids. V dropped 0 bases and J dropped 0 bases, with 22 bases sitting between them. CDR1 and CDR2 (germline): GTSNPN, SVGIG (reference sequence). CDR3 protein: CAWSVPVNDGGASTDTQYF. Here the CDR3 DNA reads TGTGCCTGGAGTGTTCCCGTCAATGACGGGGGAGCTAGCACAGATACGCAGTATTTT.

J is TRBJ2-3 and V is TRBV15, with TRBD1 identical over 7 bases. V shed 9 bases, J shed 3 bases, and the junction held 12 bases outside the gene matches. The CDR3 runs to 15 residues. Germline CDR1 and CDR2: LNHNV and YYDKDF (reference sequence). The CDR3, as DNA: TGTGCCACTAAAGTCGACAGGGTCGGGACAGATACGCAGTATTTT. It codes for CATKVDRVGTDTQYF.

J is TRBJ1-4 and V is TRBV9; perhaps TRBD1 as D (5 bases). V was shortened by 2 bases and J by 4 bases, with 9 bases between the two germline ends. Germline V gene lookup returns CDR1 SGDLS and CDR2 YYNGEE. The CDR3 is 14 residues long. As DNA, the CDR3 is TGTGCCAGCAGCGTGACAGCGATTAATGAAAAACTGTTTTTT. Protein sequence: CASSVTAINEKLFF.

This clone came up many times. This sample includes further DNA sequences coding for the same CDR3. This chain links TRBV7-9 with TRBJ1-5; 7 bases match TRBD1. This CDR3 region has 14 residues. From germline, CDR1 is SEHNR and CDR2 FQNEAQ (reference sequence). V shed 5 bases and J 3 bases; nucleotides not matched to a gene: 4. CDR3 bases: TGTGCCAGCAGCCTTGGACAGGACAATCAGCCCCAGCATTTT. Translated, it gives CASSLGQDNQPQHF.

The table lists this clone with a few counts. The gene calls are TRBV11-2 and TRBJ1-5; no clear D gene. The V and J ends lost 5 bases and 6 bases respectively, with 11 bases between them. The V gene's germline CDR1 is SGHAT and CDR2 FQNNGV. CDR3 length equals 13 residues. CDR3 nucleotide sequence: TGTGCCAGCAGCGCTCACGTGGGTCAGCCCCAGCATTTT. It codes for CASSAHVGQPQHF.